The rows below give T cell receptor beta chains drawn from one sample of a study of cytomegalovirus exposure and HLA in healthy donors. Sequencing used immunoSEQ multiplex PCR; TCRdb keeps in-frame clones, though not all of them. The table records 250,000 to 350,000 clones, more than 80% of them present only once. The source material was PBMCs. These receptors were collected from a man in his forties in good health and CMV-seropositive. Both conserved end residues are part of each CDR3. Each record gives: D gene, clone size, J gene, V gene, CDR3 protein, CDR3 DNA. D genes are given only for firm matches. Some rows have no size entry. The others give once, few or many, or a class for an expanded clone.

>-|-|TRBJ2-3|TRBV10-2
CASSDPRETVGVSDTQYF
TGCGCCAGCAGTGATCCGAGGGAGACCGTCGGGGTCTCAGATACGCAGTATTTT
>TRBD1|-|TRBJ2-1|TRBV19
CASSGEGQGAHNEQFF
TGTGCCAGTAGTGGCGAAGGACAGGGTGCACACAATGAGCAGTTCTTC
>-|-|TRBJ2-1|TRBV29-1
CSLLPGLTYNEQFF
TGCAGCTTACTCCCGGGACTTACTTACAATGAGCAGTTCTTC
>TRBD1|-|TRBJ1-1|TRBV29-1
CSVTTGTGGSEAFF
TGCAGCGTCACAACCGGGACAGGGGGCTCTGAAGCTTTCTTT
>TRBD2|-|TRBJ2-7|TRBV15
CATSRDQPAGAYEQYF
TGTGCCACCAGCAGAGATCAACCAGCGGGGGCCTACGAGCAGTACTTC
>-|-|TRBJ2-3|TRBV27
CASSFERVSTDTQYF
TGTGCCAGCAGTTTTGAGCGGGTTAGCACAGATACGCAGTATTTT
>TRBD2|-|TRBJ2-7|TRBV6-6
CASTNAGGRGTVEQYF
TGTGCCAGCACTAACGCGGGGGGGCGTGGGACGGTCGAGCAGTACTTC
>-|once|TRBJ1-6|TRBV5-1
CASSSNGMREALHF
TGCGCCAGCAGCTCCAACGGGATGAGGGAGGCCCTCCACTTT
>TRBD1|-|TRBJ1-1|TRBV6-1
CASSDRGQGVRNTEAFF
TGTGCCAGCAGTGACCGGGGACAGGGGGTTAGAAACACTGAAGCTTTCTTT
>-|-|TRBJ2-7|TRBV19
CASSPRGYSYEQYF
TGTGCCAGTAGTCCCCGAGGGTACTCCTACGAGCAGTACTTC
>TRBD2|-|TRBJ2-7|TRBV7-2
CASSLGLAFSYEQYF
TGTGCCAGCAGCTTAGGACTAGCGTTCTCCTACGAGCAGTACTTC
>TRBD1|-|TRBJ2-1|TRBV9
CASSAGQGLNNEQFF
TGTGCCAGCAGCGCGGGACAGGGGCTGAACAATGAGCAGTTCTTC
>-|-|TRBJ2-7|TRBV4-3
CASSQGPGEYEQYF
TGCGCCAGCAGCCAAGGTCCAGGGGAATACGAGCAGTACTTC
>-|-|TRBJ2-3|TRBV5-1
CASSPEGISTDTQYF
TGCGCCAGCAGCCCTGAGGGCATCAGCACAGATACGCAGTATTTT
>-|-|TRBJ2-7|TRBV7-8
CASSKTRDFYEQYF
TGCGCCAGCAGCAAAACTAGGGACTTCTACGAGCAGTACTTC
>-|-|TRBJ1-1|TRBV27
CASSPGWERNTEAFF
TGTGCCAGCAGTCCTGGTTGGGAGAGGAACACTGAAGCTTTCTTT
>-|-|TRBJ2-7|TRBV4-3
CASSQDRAYEQYF
TGCGCCAGCAGCCAAGATAGAGCCTACGAGCAGTACTTC
>-|-|TRBJ2-7|TRBV6-5
CASSPMTHSYEQYF
TGTGCCAGCAGTCCTATGACTCACTCCTACGAGCAGTACTTC
>-|-|TRBJ1-6|TRBV7-9
CASRGWTTGDSPLHF
TGTGCCAGCAGAGGGTGGACGACGGGGGATTCACCCCTCCACTTT
>TRBD2|-|TRBJ2-3|TRBV7-2
CASSRSGSGPTDTQYF
TGTGCCAGCAGCCGGAGCGGGAGTGGCCCCACAGATACGCAGTATTTT
>TRBD1|-|TRBJ2-7|TRBV28
CASSPYRGYHEQYF
TGTGCCAGCAGTCCTTACAGGGGTTACCACGAGCAGTACTTC
>TRBD2|-|TRBJ2-7|TRBV7-3
CASSFETSAGGTYEQYF
TGTGCCAGCAGTTTCGAAACTTCGGCGGGAGGGACCTACGAGCAGTACTTC
>TRBD1|-|TRBJ1-2|TRBV7-9
CASSSQQGPYGYTF
TGTGCCAGCAGCTCACAACAGGGGCCCTATGGCTACACCTTC
>TRBD2|few|TRBJ2-1|TRBV2
CASSGQTSGQRNEQFF
TGTGCCAGCAGTGGTCAGACTAGCGGACAACGCAATGAGCAGTTCTTC
>-|-|TRBJ2-5|TRBV7-9
CASSLISGKLETQYF
TGTGCCAGCAGCTTAATTAGCGGCAAATTAGAGACCCAGTACTTC
>-|few|TRBJ1-5|TRBV28
CASTLGGNQPQHF
TGTGCCAGCACCCTAGGGGGAAATCAGCCCCAGCATTTT
>TRBD1|-|TRBJ1-5|TRBV28
CASSVQGNGNQPQHF
TGTGCCAGCAGTGTACAGGGGAACGGCAATCAGCCCCAGCATTTT
>TRBD1|-|TRBJ2-7|TRBV7-9
CASSSTGTAAYEQYF
TGTGCCAGCAGCTCTACCGGGACAGCAGCCTACGAGCAGTACTTC
>TRBD1|-|TRBJ2-5|TRBV10-3
CAISELTGQETQYF
TGTGCCATCAGTGAGTTGACAGGGCAAGAGACCCAGTACTTC
>-|-|TRBJ2-1|TRBV6-5
CASSYSGGVTYNEQFF
TGTGCCAGCAGTTACTCGGGCGGGGTAACCTACAATGAGCAGTTCTTC
>TRBD2|once|TRBJ2-7|TRBV29-1
CSVTSGRPSYEQYF
TGCAGCGTCACTAGCGGGAGGCCCTCCTACGAGCAGTACTTC
>TRBD1|-|TRBJ2-1|TRBV13
CASSLLDRGSRGNNEQFF
TGTGCCAGCAGCTTACTGGACAGGGGATCTAGGGGGAACAATGAGCAGTTCTTC
>-|-|TRBJ2-7|TRBV5-6
CASSLGVGVRSYEQYF
TGTGCCAGCAGCTTGGGGGTAGGGGTCCGCTCCTACGAGCAGTACTTC
>-|once|TRBJ1-3|TRBV7-9
CSSSFSGESRNTIYF
TGTTCCAGCAGCTTTAGCGGGGAAAGTCGAAACACCATATATTTT
>TRBD1|-|TRBJ1-5|TRBV27
CATQGSTNQPQHF
TGTGCCACACAGGGGTCCACAAATCAGCCCCAGCATTTT
>-|-|TRBJ1-1|TRBV7-2
CASSRPAGQGNTEAFF
TGTGCCAGCAGCAGACCAGCAGGGCAAGGGAACACTGAAGCTTTCTTT
>-|-|TRBJ1-1|TRBV7-3
CASSSLAGARGSEAFF
TGTGCCAGCAGCTCCCTAGCGGGGGCAAGAGGGTCTGAAGCTTTCTTT
>TRBD2|once|TRBJ2-1|TRBV4-2
CASSQEGSGRAILEQFF
TGTGCCAGCAGCCAAGAGGGTAGCGGGAGGGCCATCCTTGAGCAGTTCTTC
>TRBD1|-|TRBJ2-1|TRBV2
CASSIRDRAPNEQFF
TGTGCCAGCAGTATCCGGGACAGGGCTCCCAATGAGCAGTTCTTC
>-|-|TRBJ1-1|TRBV7-9
CASSLGTAKYTEAFF
TGTGCCAGCAGCTTAGGTACAGCCAAGTACACTGAAGCTTTCTTT
>TRBD1|-|TRBJ2-7|TRBV7-9
CASSTGTGFSYEQYF
TGTGCCAGCAGCACCGGGACAGGGTTTTCCTACGAGCAGTACTTC
>TRBD1|-|TRBJ2-7|TRBV18
CASSPTGGLYEQYF
TGTGCCAGCTCACCTACAGGGGGCTTGTACGAGCAGTACTTC
>TRBD1|-|TRBJ1-2|TRBV19
CASSLGQSDGYTF
TGTGCCAGTAGCCTGGGACAGTCGGATGGCTACACCTTC
>TRBD1|-|TRBJ2-7|TRBV29-1
CSVELAGGDLTYEQYF
TGCAGCGTTGAGTTGGCAGGGGGCGATTTGACCTACGAGCAGTACTTC
>-|-|TRBJ2-2|TRBV6-5
CATRQVGNTGELFF
TGTGCCACCCGACAAGTGGGGAACACCGGGGAGCTGTTTTTT
>TRBD1|-|TRBJ1-2|TRBV29-1
CSVESGGLNYGYTF
TGCAGCGTTGAATCAGGGGGCCTAAACTATGGCTACACCTTC
>TRBD1|-|TRBJ2-5|TRBV30
CAWRRDRGETQYF
TGTGCCTGGAGACGGGACAGAGGGGAGACCCAGTACTTC
>-|-|TRBJ2-7|TRBV7-8
CASSDTSYEQYF
TGTGCCAGCAGCGACACTAGCTACGAGCAGTACTTC
>-|-|TRBJ1-2|TRBV19
CASSIGGPSYGYTF
TGTGCCAGTAGTATCGGGGGGCCAAGCTATGGCTACACCTTC
>TRBD1|-|TRBJ2-7|TRBV29-1
CSVGRDSYEQYF
TGCAGCGTCGGCCGGGACAGCTACGAGCAGTACTTC
>TRBD2|-|TRBJ2-7|TRBV4-1
CASSQDKRASGSSYEQYF
TGCGCCAGCAGCCAAGACAAACGGGCTAGCGGTAGCTCCTACGAGCAGTACTTC
>-|-|TRBJ2-1|TRBV4-3
CASSQDRGNFRSSYNEQFF
TGCGCCAGCAGCCAAGATCGGGGGAACTTCAGGAGCTCCTACAATGAGCAGTTCTTC
>-|-|TRBJ1-5|TRBV6-1
CASRHTGLGNQPQHF
TGTGCCAGCAGACATACAGGGTTGGGGAATCAGCCCCAGCATTTT